This T cell receptor beta chain is from a study of CD8 T cells in Susac syndrome (dated 2019 in TCRdb). Regarding the complete study: Whether CD8+ T cell activation and differentiation in Susac syndrome was antigen driven was tested using repertoire sequencing.

The CDR1 and CDR2 encoded by the germline V gene are SGHTA and FQGNSA. The CDR3 has 12 amino acids, counting the end cysteine and phenylalanine. CDR3 DNA only is kept here, 36 bases in frame from base 1. The germline ends are 10 bases apart after V is trimmed by 5 bases and J by 8 bases. RNA was extracted using the RNeasy kit, and about 0.45 to 1 ug of the RNA was reverse transcribed with random hexamers. The immunoSEQ multiplex PCR assay, covering 54 Vbeta and 13 Jbeta segments, was used to amplify TCR beta CDR3 regions. To correct PCR amplification bias, a synthetic template baseline was used for both primer optimization and computational correction. Concerning the study's data processing: Reads were annotated to V, D and J genes according to IMGT and were analyzed with immunoSEQ Analyzer, with only productive sequences retained. Clonality was computed as one minus Shannon entropy normalized by log2 of the number of productive unique sequences. For each patient and control, public and private clones were evaluated within the 100 most prevalent clones. Clones were defined as Susac-specific when absent from the healthy and MS cohorts, from roughly 1,100 published viral clones and from other ImmuneACCESS disease sequences. Starting from the raw public reads, TCRdb applied fastp trimming at Q25, assembled clones with MiXCR and retained in-frame beta chains. A single entry per CDR3 protein holds the most common genes and DNA from its merged rows. TCRdb's processing, not the authors' own work, is the source of the V and J calls. This sample comprises approximately 160,000 distinct CDR3 sequences, approximately 94% of them detected only once. Of the sample, over 0.09% is held by the ten largest clones.

Peripheral blood CD8+ and CD4+ T cells from healthy donors, Susac syndrome patients and multiple sclerosis patients were profiled by high-throughput TCR beta sequencing. The multiple sclerosis controls were treatment-naive patients whose relapsing-remitting disease, either stable or active, fulfilled the revised McDonald criteria. Bulk CD8+ and CD4+ T cells were purified by magnetic negative isolation, whereas CD8+ TEMRA cells were enriched by FACS. Blood was collected in EDTA tubes and processed within 24 hours, with PBMCs isolated through density gradient centrifugation. PBMCs intended for TCR sequencing were cryopreserved in liquid nitrogen and were subsequently thawed in a 37 degrees C water bath. The sorted or isolated CD4+, CD8+ and CD8+ TEMRA cells had a purity of 90% or higher. As for this clonotype: Its cognate antigen has yet to be identified. The sample holds no much larger clone one base away, and base qualities are not on file.

Here is what the overall study found, with its caveats: The TCR sequencing and HLA analysis was acknowledged to have included a relatively small number of individuals.

The sample comprised CD4+ T cells from PBMCs. The chain is made from TRBV7-2 and TRBJ1-5; the D gene is not confidently resolved. The sequence derives from a human donor with multiple sclerosis. The CDR3 corresponds to CASSAPGKPQHF. The nucleotide sequence reads as follows: TGTGCCAGCAGCGCACCAGGAAAGCCCCAGCATTTT.